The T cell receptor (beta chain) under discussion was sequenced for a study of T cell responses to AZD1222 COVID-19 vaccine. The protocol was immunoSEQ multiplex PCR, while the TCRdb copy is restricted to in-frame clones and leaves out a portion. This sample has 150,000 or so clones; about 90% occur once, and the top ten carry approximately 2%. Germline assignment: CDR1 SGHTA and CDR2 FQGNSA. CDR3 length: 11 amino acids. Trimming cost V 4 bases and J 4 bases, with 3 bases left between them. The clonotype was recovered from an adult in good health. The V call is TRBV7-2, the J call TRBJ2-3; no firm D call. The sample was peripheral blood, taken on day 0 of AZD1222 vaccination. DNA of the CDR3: TGTGCCAGCAGCTGGGCAGATACGCAGTATTTT. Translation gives CASSWADTQYF.